The entry below describes one T cell receptor beta chain. The CDR3 runs 15 residues. The V end lost 0 bases, the J end lost 2 bases, and 10 bases lay between the germline ends. In germline, CDR1 is ENHRY, CDR2 SYGVKD. Cohorts were based on clinical histories the participants reported. This sample stems from a study of blood T cell repertoires in COVID-19. Per the original methods: The authors estimated nucleated cell counts from reference gene primer amplification. Clones were sequenced by immunoSEQ multiplex PCR, and TCRdb holds only the in-frame ones, with some missing. V and J calls and clone size are given by that table; D and trimming were obtained from the DNA. The data hold over 200,000 clones, with about 91% observed a single time.

The chain joins TRBV10-3 to TRBJ2-5, with a weak D call TRBD1 (5 bases). Material: PBMCs or T cells enriched from blood (not recorded which). The origin of this receptor is a human donor in a cohort exposed to, infected with or recovered from COVID-19 (not recorded which). The donor label of this sample is uncertain. The CDR3 loop reads CAISESVQGQETQYF. The CDR3 DNA reads TGTGCCATCAGTGAGTCTGTTCAGGGACAAGAGACCCAGTACTTC.